This T cell receptor (beta chain) stems from a study of early T cells in non-severe SARS-CoV-2 infection. Individual cDNA molecules were tagged with unique molecular identifiers, the study reported. TCRdb reprocessed the 5' RACE reads with MiXCR, giving one entry per CDR3 protein. The table records tens of thousands of distinct CDR3 sequences, about an eighth of them present only once. V gave up 2 bases and J gave up 2 bases, with 13 bases separating them. The length of the CDR3 is 15 residues. Looked up from germline, CDR1 is ENHRY and CDR2 is SYGVKD. Findings of the study overall: The VDJdb matching leaned toward anti-spike CD8 responses and overlooked private and CD4 specificities.

Of note for this clonotype: The antigen is not known.

The sequenced sample consisted of whole blood. This clonotype originated in an adult who was a healthcare worker with PCR-confirmed SARS-CoV-2 infection or an uninfected control (not recorded which). The chain has TRBV10-3 and TRBJ2-7, with D perhaps assigned TRBD1 or TRBD2 (5 bases each). DNA of the CDR3: TGTGCCATCAGTGAGGGGGTCCGGGACGCCTACGAGCAGTACTTC. It specifies CAISEGVRDAYEQYF.